In this sample, the clone carrying this T cell receptor beta chain turned up once. The antigen is undetermined. A junction end diverges from the germline sequence, so it may reflect a read error. The data originate from a study of OX40 agonist ivuxolimab in advanced cancers. Study-wide background: Administration of intravenous ivuxolimab to patients occurred every 2 weeks at 0.01 to 10 mg/kg.

Clones were read by immunoSEQ multiplex PCR, and TCRdb kept only the in-frame ones, dropping some. The sample consists of some 45,000 clones, 89% of them appearing once. Findings and caveats of the study: Certain nonresponding patients likewise had low normalized T-cell clonal expansion.

CDR3 length equals 12 residues. Per germline, CDR1 SQVTM and CDR2 ANQGSEA. The J gene is TRBJ2-7, the V gene TRBV29-1; TRBD2 is a possible D gene (5 bases). The source was CD4+ or CD8+ T cells sorted from blood, collected in a trial of the OX40 agonist ivuxolimab. The sequence derives from an adult with an advanced solid tumor such as melanoma, head and neck, liver or kidney cancer. The CDR3 region has the DNA TGCAGCGTTGAACCCACCGGGAACACTCCTATCTTC. Its translation is CSVEPTGNTPIF.